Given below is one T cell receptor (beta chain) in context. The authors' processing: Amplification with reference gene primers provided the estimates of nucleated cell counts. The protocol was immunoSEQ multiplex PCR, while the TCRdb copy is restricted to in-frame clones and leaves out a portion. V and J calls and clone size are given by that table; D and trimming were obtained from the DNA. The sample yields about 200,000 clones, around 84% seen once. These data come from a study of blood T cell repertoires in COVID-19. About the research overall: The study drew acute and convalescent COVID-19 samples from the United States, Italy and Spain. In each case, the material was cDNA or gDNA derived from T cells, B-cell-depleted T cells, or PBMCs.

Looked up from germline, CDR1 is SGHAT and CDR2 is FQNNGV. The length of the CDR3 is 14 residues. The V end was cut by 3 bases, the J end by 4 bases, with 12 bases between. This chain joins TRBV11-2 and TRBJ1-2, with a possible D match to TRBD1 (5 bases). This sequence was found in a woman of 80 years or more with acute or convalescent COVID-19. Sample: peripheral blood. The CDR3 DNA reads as TGTGCCAGCAGCTTTACGGGGGACCCCTATGGCTACACCTTC. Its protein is CASSFTGDPYGYTF.